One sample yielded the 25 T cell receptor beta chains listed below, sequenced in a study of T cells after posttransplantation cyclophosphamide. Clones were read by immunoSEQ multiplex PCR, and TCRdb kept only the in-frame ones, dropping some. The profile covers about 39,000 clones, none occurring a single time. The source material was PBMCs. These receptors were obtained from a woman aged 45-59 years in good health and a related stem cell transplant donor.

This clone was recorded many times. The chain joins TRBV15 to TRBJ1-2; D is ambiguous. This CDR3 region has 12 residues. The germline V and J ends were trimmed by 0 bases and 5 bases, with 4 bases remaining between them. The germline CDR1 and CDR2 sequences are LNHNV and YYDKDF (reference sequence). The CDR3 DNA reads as TGTGCCACCAGCAGAGATTATTATGGCTACACCTTC. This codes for CATSRDYYGYTF.

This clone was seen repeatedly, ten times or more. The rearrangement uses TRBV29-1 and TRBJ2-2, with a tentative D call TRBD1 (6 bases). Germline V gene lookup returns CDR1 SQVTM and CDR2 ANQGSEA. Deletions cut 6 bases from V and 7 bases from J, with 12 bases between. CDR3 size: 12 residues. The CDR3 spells CSVMHRDGELFF. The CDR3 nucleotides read TGCAGCGTGATGCACAGGGACGGGGAGCTGTTTTTT.

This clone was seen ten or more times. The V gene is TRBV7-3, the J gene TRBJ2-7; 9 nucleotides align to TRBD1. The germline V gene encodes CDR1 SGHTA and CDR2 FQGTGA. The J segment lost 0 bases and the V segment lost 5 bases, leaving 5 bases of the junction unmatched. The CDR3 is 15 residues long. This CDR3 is CASSPRTGASYEQYF. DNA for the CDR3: TGTGCCAGCAGCCCGCGGACAGGGGCCTCCTACGAGCAGTACTTC.

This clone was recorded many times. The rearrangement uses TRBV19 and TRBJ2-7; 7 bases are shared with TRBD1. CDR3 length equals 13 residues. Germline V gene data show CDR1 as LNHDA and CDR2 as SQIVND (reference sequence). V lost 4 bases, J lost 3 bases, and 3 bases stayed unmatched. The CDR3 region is CASSTNRGYEQYF. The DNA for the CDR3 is TGTGCCAGTAGTACCAACAGGGGCTACGAGCAGTACTTC.

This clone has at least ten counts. The CDR3 region is CATSRDPSGEETQYF. The CDR3 DNA is TGTGCCACCAGCAGAGATCCTAGCGGGGAAGAGACCCAGTACTTC. This chain links TRBV15 with TRBJ2-5, with 9 bases matching TRBD2. The ends lost 0 bases at V and 3 bases at J; junction bases unmatched: 2. This CDR3 is 15 amino acids long. Germline lookup yields CDR1 LNHNV and CDR2 YYDKDF (reference sequence). Drawing the rest from reference TRBV15 and TRBJ2-5, the complete variable domain is DAMVIQNPRYQVTQFGKPVTLSCSQTLNHNVMYWYQQKSSQAPKLLFHYYDKDFNNEADTPDNFQSRRPNTSFCFLDIRSPGLGDTAMYLCATSRDPSGEETQYFGPGTRLLVL.

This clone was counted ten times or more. CDR3 in amino acids: CASSKTAGSTGELFF. The CDR3, as DNA: TGTGCCAGCTCTAAAACCGCAGGAAGCACCGGGGAGCTGTTTTTT. V gene TRBV18 combines with J gene TRBJ2-2; D gene unclear. Germline V lookup: CDR1 KGHSH, CDR2 LQKENI. V was shortened by 6 bases and J by 4 bases, with 15 bases between the two germline ends. The CDR3 spans 15 residues.

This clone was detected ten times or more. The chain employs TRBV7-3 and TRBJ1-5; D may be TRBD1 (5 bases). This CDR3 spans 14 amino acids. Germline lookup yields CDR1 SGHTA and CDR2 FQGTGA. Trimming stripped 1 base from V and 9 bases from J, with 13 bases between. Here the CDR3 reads CASSLKAGPGPQHF. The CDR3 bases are TGTGCCAGCAGCTTAAAGGCAGGGCCGGGGCCCCAGCATTTT.

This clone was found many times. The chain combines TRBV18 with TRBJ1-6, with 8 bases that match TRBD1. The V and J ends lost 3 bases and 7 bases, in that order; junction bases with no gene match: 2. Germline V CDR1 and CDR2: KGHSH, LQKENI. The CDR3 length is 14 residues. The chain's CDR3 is CASSPGQGNSPLHF. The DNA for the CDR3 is TGTGCCAGCTCACCCGGACAGGGCAATTCACCCCTCCACTTT.

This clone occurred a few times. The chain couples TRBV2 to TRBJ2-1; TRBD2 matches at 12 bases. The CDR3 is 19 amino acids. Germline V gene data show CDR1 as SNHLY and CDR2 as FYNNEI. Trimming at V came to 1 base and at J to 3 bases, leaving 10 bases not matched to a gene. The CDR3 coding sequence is TGTGCCAGCAGTGAAGAGAGGTTGACTAGCGGGGGTGGCTACAATGAGCAGTTCTTC. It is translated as CASSEERLTSGGGYNEQFF.

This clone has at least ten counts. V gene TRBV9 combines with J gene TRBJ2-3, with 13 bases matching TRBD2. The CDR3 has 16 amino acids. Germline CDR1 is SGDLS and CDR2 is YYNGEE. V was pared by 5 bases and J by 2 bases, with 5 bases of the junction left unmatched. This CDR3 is CASSRGTSGVTDTQYF. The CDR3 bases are TGTGCCAGCAGTCGAGGGACTAGCGGGGTCACAGATACGCAGTATTTT.

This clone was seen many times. CDR3 sequence (DNA): TGTGCCAGCAGTTTAAGGCAGGGTGGTGGCTACACCTTC. As protein: CASSLRQGGGYTF. The chain employs TRBV28 and TRBJ1-2, with D possibly being TRBD1 (5 bases). The CDR3 loop spans 13 amino acids. V lost 2 bases and J 7 bases, leaving 11 bases between the germline ends. Germline values: CDR1 MDHEN, CDR2 SYDVKM.

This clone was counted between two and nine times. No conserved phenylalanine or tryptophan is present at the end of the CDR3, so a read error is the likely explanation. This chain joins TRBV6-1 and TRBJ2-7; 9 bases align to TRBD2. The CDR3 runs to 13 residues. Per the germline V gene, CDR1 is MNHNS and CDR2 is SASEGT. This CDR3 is CASSDWTSDEQYL. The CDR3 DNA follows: TGCGCCAGCAGTGATTGGACTAGCGACGAGCAGTACCTC.

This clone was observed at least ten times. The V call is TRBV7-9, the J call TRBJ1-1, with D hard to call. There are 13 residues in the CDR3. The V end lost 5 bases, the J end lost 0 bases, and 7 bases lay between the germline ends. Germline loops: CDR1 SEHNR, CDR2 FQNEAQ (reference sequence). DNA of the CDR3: TGTGCCAGCAGCGGAGAATTGAACACTGAAGCTTTCTTT. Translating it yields CASSGELNTEAFF. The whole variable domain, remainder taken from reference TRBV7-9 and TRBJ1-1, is DTGVSQNPRHKITKRGQNVTFRCDPISEHNRLYWYRQTLGQGPEFLTYFQNEAQLEKSRLLSDRFSAERPKGSFSTLEIQRTEQGDSAMYLCASSGELNTEAFFGQGTRLTVV.

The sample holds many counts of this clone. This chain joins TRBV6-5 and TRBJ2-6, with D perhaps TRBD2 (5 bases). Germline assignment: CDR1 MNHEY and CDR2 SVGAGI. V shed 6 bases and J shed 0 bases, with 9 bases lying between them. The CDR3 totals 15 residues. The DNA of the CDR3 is TGTGCCAGCAGGATAGGGAGCTCTGGGGCCAACGTCCTGACTTTC. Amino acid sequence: CASRIGSSGANVLTF.

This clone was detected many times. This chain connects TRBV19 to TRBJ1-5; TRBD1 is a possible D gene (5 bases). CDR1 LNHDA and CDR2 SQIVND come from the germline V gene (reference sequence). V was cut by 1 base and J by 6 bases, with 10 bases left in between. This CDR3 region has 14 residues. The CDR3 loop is CASSIVRGGQPQHF. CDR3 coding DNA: TGTGCCAGTAGTATAGTAAGGGGCGGTCAGCCCCAGCATTTT.

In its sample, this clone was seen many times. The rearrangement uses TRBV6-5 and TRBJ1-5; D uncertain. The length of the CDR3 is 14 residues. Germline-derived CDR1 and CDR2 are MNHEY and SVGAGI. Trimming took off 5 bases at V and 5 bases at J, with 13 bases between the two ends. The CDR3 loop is CASSQSNPDQPQHF. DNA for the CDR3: TGTGCCAGCAGTCAATCCAACCCGGATCAGCCCCAGCATTTT.

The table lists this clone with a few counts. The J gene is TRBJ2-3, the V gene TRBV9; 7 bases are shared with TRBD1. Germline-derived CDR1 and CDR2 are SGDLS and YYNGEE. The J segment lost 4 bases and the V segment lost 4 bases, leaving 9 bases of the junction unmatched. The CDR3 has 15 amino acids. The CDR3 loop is CASSTRTGSSDTQYF. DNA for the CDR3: TGTGCCAGCAGCACCCGGACAGGATCGTCAGATACGCAGTATTTT.

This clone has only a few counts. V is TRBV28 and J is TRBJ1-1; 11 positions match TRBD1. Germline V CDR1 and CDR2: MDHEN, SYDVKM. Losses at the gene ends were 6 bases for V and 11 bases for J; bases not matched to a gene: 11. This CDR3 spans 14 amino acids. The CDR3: CASSFRDRGRRAFF. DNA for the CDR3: TGTGCCAGCAGCTTTAGGGACAGGGGGAGGAGGGCTTTCTTT.

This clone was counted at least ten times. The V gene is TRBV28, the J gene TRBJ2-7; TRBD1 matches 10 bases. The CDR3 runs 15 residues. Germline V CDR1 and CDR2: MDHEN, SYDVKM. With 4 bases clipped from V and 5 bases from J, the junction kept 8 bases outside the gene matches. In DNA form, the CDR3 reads TGTGCCAGCAGTTCCCGGGACAGGGGTCGCCACGAGCAGTACTTC. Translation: CASSSRDRGRHEQYF.

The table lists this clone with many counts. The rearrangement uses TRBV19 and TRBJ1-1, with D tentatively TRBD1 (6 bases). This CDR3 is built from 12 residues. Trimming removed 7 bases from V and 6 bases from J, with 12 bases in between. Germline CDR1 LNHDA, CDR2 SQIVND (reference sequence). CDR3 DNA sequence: TGTGCCAGTATTTCGAGACAGGCTGAAGCTTTCTTT. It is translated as CASISRQAEAFF.

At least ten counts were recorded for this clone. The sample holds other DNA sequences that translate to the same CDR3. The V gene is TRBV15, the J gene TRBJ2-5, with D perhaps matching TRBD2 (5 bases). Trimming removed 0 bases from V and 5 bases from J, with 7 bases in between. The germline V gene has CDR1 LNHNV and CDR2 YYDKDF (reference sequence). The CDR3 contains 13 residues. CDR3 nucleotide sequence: TGTGCCACCAGCAGAGATCGCGGGGAGACCCAGTACTTC. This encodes CATSRDRGETQYF.

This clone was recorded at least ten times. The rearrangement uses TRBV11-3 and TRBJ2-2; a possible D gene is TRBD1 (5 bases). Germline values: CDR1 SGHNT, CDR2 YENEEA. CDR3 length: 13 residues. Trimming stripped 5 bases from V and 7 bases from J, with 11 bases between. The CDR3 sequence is CASSAERGGELFF. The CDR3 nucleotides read TGTGCCAGCAGCGCAGAAAGGGGCGGGGAGCTGTTTTTT.

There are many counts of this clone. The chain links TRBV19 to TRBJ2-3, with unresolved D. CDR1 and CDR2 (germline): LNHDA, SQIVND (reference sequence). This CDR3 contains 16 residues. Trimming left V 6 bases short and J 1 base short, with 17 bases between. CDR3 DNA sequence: TGTGCCAGTAGCCAGCGATGGGTTGGTGGCACAGATACGCAGTATTTT. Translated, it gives CASSQRWVGGTDTQYF.

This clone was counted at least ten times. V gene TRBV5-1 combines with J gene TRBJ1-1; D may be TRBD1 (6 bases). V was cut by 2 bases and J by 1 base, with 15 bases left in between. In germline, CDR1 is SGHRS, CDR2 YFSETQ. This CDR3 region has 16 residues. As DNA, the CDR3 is TGCGCCAGCAGCTTTCGCCCCGGACAGCAGAACACTGAAGCTTTCTTT. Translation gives CASSFRPGQQNTEAFF. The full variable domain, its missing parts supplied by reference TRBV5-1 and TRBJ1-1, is KAGVTQTPRYLIKTRGQQVTLSCSPISGHRSVSWYQQTPGQGLQFLFEYFSETQRNKGNFPGRFSGRQFSNSRSEMNVSTLELGDSALYLCASSFRPGQQNTEAFFGQGTRLTVV.

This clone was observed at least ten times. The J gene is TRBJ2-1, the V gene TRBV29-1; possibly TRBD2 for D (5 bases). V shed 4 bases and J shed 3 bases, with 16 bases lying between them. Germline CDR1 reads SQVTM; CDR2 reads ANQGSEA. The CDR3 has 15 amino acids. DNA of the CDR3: TGCAGCGTTGTCAAGGGTATGAGGGTCTACAATGAGCAGTTCTTC. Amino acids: CSVVKGMRVYNEQFF.